The source of this T cell receptor beta chain is a study of response to subunit inactivated influenza vaccine. Overall study findings and caveats: After each seasonal influenza vaccination, few new T cells are recruited, the authors suggested.

From germline, CDR1 is DFQATT and CDR2 SNEGSKA (reference sequence). With V trimmed by 6 bases and J by 2 bases, 9 bases remained unmatched. CDR3 length equals 15 residues. Using its own MiXCR run on the RT-PCR reads, TCRdb lists one record per CDR3 protein. This table has 180,000 or so distinct CDR3 sequences, roughly 12% appearing once. Concerning this clonotype itself: The antigen remains undetermined.

Another study also made use of these data, one on T cells expressing NK-cell markers. Per that study: The cDNA for TCR beta came from 5'RACE template switching with UMIs. Obtained from sorted CD3+CD56+NKG2C+, CD3+CD56+NKG2C- and CD3+CD56-NKG2C+ T cells were the TCR beta repertoires. 1.0-7.0% of CD8+ T cells in about six donors belonged to dominant NKG2C+ clonotypes. The same clonotypes also predominated in the CD3+CD56-NKG2C+ fraction of a few donors.

The input for sequencing was CD8+ T cells sorted from PBMCs, taken 11 to 12 days after vaccination. The chain has TRBV20-1 and TRBJ2-1, with 8 bases that match TRBD2. The sequence was obtained from a man aged 50 or older who received an inactivated influenza vaccine. The DNA for the CDR3 is TGCAGTGCCAACCCACTAGCGGATACCTACAATGAGCAGTTCTTC. Protein: CSANPLADTYNEQFF.